This is a list of T cell receptor beta chains from one sample in a study of post-analysis software for immune sequencing data. One entry per CDR3 protein, called by TCRdb with MiXCR from the PCR reads. The table includes approximately 180,000 distinct CDR3 sequences, about 30% detected once. Sequencing was done on a sample of blood. The receptors here all came from a girl aged 10 to 17 with multiple sclerosis. Each CDR3 is given with its conserved first and last residue. The D gene is left open where the match is weak.

v_call d_call cdr3_length cdr3_aa
TRBV5-1 NA 12 CASSRESGEAFF
TRBV20-1 TRBD2 17 CSARDRSPSGRTDEQFF
TRBV10-1 TRBD2 14 CASSKAGTIYEQYF
TRBV18 NA 16 CASSPSETSANYGYTF
TRBV29-1 TRBD2 14 CSVEDWASGWEQYF
TRBV12-3/TRBV12-4 TRBD1 16 CASSSGKDRGYQPQHF
TRBV30 NA 13 CAWSRGTLHEQYF
TRBV6-5 NA 14 CASSRTVSTDTQYF
TRBV11-2 NA 16 CASSRLGLALNNEQYF
TRBV6-6 NA 14 CASSYSTADTEAFF
TRBV4-1 NA 14 CACSQEGLNEKLFF
TRBV7-9 NA 15 CASSYSQGATGELFF
TRBV5-6 TRBD1 14 CASSAGTAFYEQYF
TRBV12-3/TRBV12-4 TRBD1 15 CASSPRTGEVDGYTF
TRBV2 TRBD2 13 CASNAGGADTRYF
TRBV14 NA 14 CASSQVTSTDTQYF
TRBV3-1 NA 16 CASSQEIGGRLWGYTF
TRBV20-1 TRBD1 13 CSAKGQGYEPQHF
TRBV18 NA 14 CASSPQELGYEQYF
TRBV28 NA 11 CASSEPYGYTF
TRBV7-2 TRBD1 16 CASNEPGQGYPYEQYF
TRBV12-3/TRBV12-4 NA 15 CASSLALRDAGELFF
TRBV4-1 NA 13 CASSQDSGSPLHF
TRBV2 NA 14 CASSVDSFNEKLFF
TRBV28 NA 17 CASSTPVTRGSNHGYTF
TRBV12-3/TRBV12-4 TRBD1 15 CASSRDREVGTEAFF
TRBV4-1 TRBD2 18 CASSQPRGGLAGRSEQFF
TRBV12-3/TRBV12-4 NA 13 CASSHGKGKAQYF
TRBV10-3 NA 15 CAISEGSGRAYEQYF
TRBV30 NA 11 CAWSRYNEQYF
TRBV7-2 NA 13 CASSLWYTDTQYF
TRBV20-1 TRBD2 16 CSARSDLAGVYNEQFF
TRBV30 TRBD2 14 CAWERLAGLNEQFF
TRBV12-3/TRBV12-4 NA 13 CASSLGGRYEQYF
TRBV12-3/TRBV12-4 NA 13 CASSLGPQETQFF
TRBV28 TRBD1 13 CASSYDRGKTQYF
TRBV5-1 TRBD2 15 CASSLTSSGLNEQFF
TRBV20-1 TRBD1 14 CSAREGQGNNEQFF
TRBV12-3/TRBV12-4 NA 14 CASSPGLRNTEAFF